Each of the 29 T cell receptor beta chains below was sequenced from the same sample in a study of blood T cell repertoires in COVID-19. Profiling relied on immunoSEQ multiplex PCR, and the TCRdb table lists in-frame clones only, not all of them. The table records 87,000 or so clones, roughly 88% of them present only once. The sequencing input was peripheral blood. The origin of the receptors is a woman of 80 years or more with COVID-19, enrolled during active disease.

The chain links TRBV6-2 or TRBV6-3 to TRBJ1-5; a weak D match, TRBD1 (6 bases). Germline V gives CDR1 MNHEY, CDR2 SVGEGT. The V and J ends lost 4 bases and 1 base respectively, with 14 bases between them. The CDR3 runs 16 residues. In DNA form, the CDR3 reads TGTGCCAGCAGTTTCGGGGCAGGGGTGAGCAATCAGCCCCAGCATTTT. Protein: CASSFGAGVSNQPQHF.

This clone was observed a handful of times. V is TRBV7-3 and J is TRBJ1-5; 7 positions match TRBD1. Germline CDR1 and CDR2: SGHTA and FQGTGA. This CDR3 is built from 16 residues. Trimming removed 5 bases from V and 0 bases from J; junction bases left unmatched: 7. This chain's CDR3 is CASSPGTANSNQPQHF. In nucleotides, the CDR3 is TGTGCCAGCAGCCCCGGGACAGCGAATAGCAATCAGCCCCAGCATTTT. Supplemented by reference TRBV7-3 and TRBJ1-5, the full variable domain reads GAGVSQTPSNKVTEKGKYVELRCDPISGHTALYWYRQSLGQGPEFLIYFQGTGAADDSGLPNDRFFAVRPEGSVSTLKIQRTERGDSAVYLCASSPGTANSNQPQHFGDGTRLSIL.

The rearrangement uses TRBV29-1 and TRBJ2-7, with a tentative D call TRBD1 (6 bases). V was cut by 4 bases and J by 2 bases, with 12 bases left in between. The CDR3 runs to 13 residues. From germline, CDR1 is SQVTM and CDR2 ANQGSEA. The CDR3, as DNA: TGCAGCGTTGCCCGTGACAGGCCCTACGAGCAGTACTTC. Translated, it gives CSVARDRPYEQYF.

J is TRBJ2-2 and V is TRBV29-1; D ambiguous. Trimming pared 1 base from V and 1 base from J, leaving 4 bases between. Germline CDR1 reads SQVTM; CDR2 reads ANQGSEA. The CDR3 sequence is 13 residues long. CDR3 loop: CSVEGGNTGELFF. The CDR3 coding sequence is TGCAGCGTTGAAGGCGGGAACACCGGGGAGCTGTTTTTT.

The chain has TRBV3-1 (or the pseudogene TRBV3-2) and TRBJ2-1, with D perhaps matching TRBD2 (5 bases). V was shortened by 0 bases and J by 4 bases, with 10 bases between the two germline ends. This CDR3 is 15 amino acids long. Germline values: CDR1 LGHDT, CDR2 YNNKEL (reference sequence). The DNA for the CDR3 is TGTGCCAGCAGCCAAGATCAGCGGATTTACAATGAGCAGTTCTTC. As protein: CASSQDQRIYNEQFF.

V and J are TRBV10-1 and TRBJ2-1, with D unresolved. V lost 4 bases, J lost 7 bases, and 14 bases lay in between. CDR3 length equals 14 residues. The germline V gene encodes CDR1 WNHNN and CDR2 SYGVQD (reference sequence). The CDR3 reads CASSAPRSGNEQFF. CDR3 nucleotide sequence: TGCGCCAGCAGTGCCCCGAGGAGTGGTAATGAGCAGTTCTTC.

The CDR3: CASSFQGTLPADTQYF. Here the CDR3 DNA reads TGTGCCAGCAGCTTTCAAGGGACTCTCCCGGCGGATACGCAGTATTTT. V usage is TRBV7-8 and J usage is TRBJ2-3; perhaps TRBD2 as D (6 bases). CDR1 SGHVS and CDR2 FQNEAQ come from the germline V gene. The CDR3 is made up of 16 amino acids. V shed 3 bases and J shed 6 bases, with 19 bases lying between them. Variable domain in full (rest from reference TRBV7-8 and TRBJ2-3): GAGVSQSPRYKVAKRGQDVALRCDPISGHVSLFWYQQALGQGPEFLTYFQNEAQLDKSGLPSDRFFAERPEGSVSTLKIQRTQQEDSAVYLCASSFQGTLPADTQYFGPGTRLTVL.

The V call is TRBV6-6, the J call TRBJ2-5, with TRBD2 matching 11 bases. The CDR3 consists of 16 residues. The germline CDR1 and CDR2 sequences are MNHNY and SVGAGI (reference sequence). V trimming: 4 bases; J trimming: 5 bases; junction bases outside the gene matches: 9. DNA for the CDR3: TGTGCCAGCAGTTTCGGTAGCGGGGGGGGATGGGAGACCCAGTACTTC. Translated: CASSFGSGGGWETQYF.

This clone was observed a few times. CDR3 nucleotide sequence: TGTGCCAGCAGTTTTGGACAGGGCATCAGTCAGCCCCAGCATTTT. Its protein is CASSFGQGISQPQHF. This chain connects TRBV6-2 or TRBV6-3 to TRBJ1-5; TRBD1 matches 8 bases. The CDR3 sequence is 15 residues long. The germline CDR1 and CDR2 sequences are MNHEY and SVGEGT. Trimming cost V 4 bases and J 6 bases; bases outside gene matches: 8.

The chain employs TRBV6-5 and TRBJ2-7, with 7 bases matching TRBD2. V lost 1 base, J lost 0 bases, and 3 bases stayed unmatched. CDR3 size: 15 residues. CDR1 MNHEY and CDR2 SVGAGI come from the germline V gene. CDR3 protein: CASSYFGGSSYEQYF. The CDR3 nucleotides read TGTGCCAGCAGTTACTTCGGGGGGAGCTCCTACGAGCAGTACTTC.

The chain combines TRBV7-2 with TRBJ2-1; no reliable D call. The ends were cut back, 1 base at V and 7 bases at J, with 11 bases in the middle. Germline loops: CDR1 SGHTA, CDR2 FQGNSA. CDR3 length: 14 amino acids. CDR3 sequence reads: CASSLDPRRNEQFF. CDR3 bases: TGTGCCAGCAGCTTAGACCCGAGAAGAAATGAGCAGTTCTTC.

This chain connects TRBV4-1 to TRBJ2-3, with TRBD2 matching over 9 bases. Trimming took 1 base from V and 2 from J; bases not matched to a gene: 10. The germline V gene encodes CDR1 MGHRA and CDR2 YSYEKL. The CDR3 is 18 residues long. CDR3 sequence: CASSQGPARGGATDTQYF. CDR3 bases: TGCGCCAGCAGCCAAGGCCCAGCGCGGGGGGGCGCCACAGATACGCAGTATTTT.

A single count supports this clone. This chain connects TRBV6-6 to TRBJ2-7; the D gene is possibly TRBD2 (5 bases). The CDR3 consists of 15 residues. Deletions cut 1 base from V and 0 bases from J, with 10 bases between. The V gene's germline CDR1 is MNHNY and CDR2 SVGAGI (reference sequence). CDR3 DNA sequence: TGTGCCAGCAGTTACTTGGCGGGCCTCTCCTACGAGCAGTACTTC. Its translation: CASSYLAGLSYEQYF.

This clone was seen a handful of times. The chain combines TRBV10-2 with TRBJ2-7, with D uncertain. CDR1 is WSHSY and CDR2 is SAAADI in the germline V gene. Between the trimmed V and J ends, which lost 6 bases and 3 bases, there was a span of 15 bases. This CDR3 is 14 amino acids long. The CDR3 coding sequence is TGCGCCAGCAGGGATAGTTGGGCGATCTACGAGCAGTACTTC. Protein sequence: CASRDSWAIYEQYF.

This sequence joins TRBV7-2 and TRBJ2-1, with 8 bases that match TRBD1. The CDR3 covers 14 residues. With V trimmed by 4 bases and J by 5 bases, 4 bases remained unmatched. The germline V gene encodes CDR1 SGHTA and CDR2 FQGNSA. DNA for the CDR3: TGTGCCAGCAGCTGGACAGGGAGCAACAATGAGCAGTTCTTC. Protein product: CASSWTGSNNEQFF.

V usage is TRBV18 and J usage is TRBJ1-2; D call uncertain. Trimming pared 3 bases from V and 5 bases from J, leaving 13 bases between. This CDR3 has 14 residues. CDR1 and CDR2 from the germline V gene are KGHSH and LQKENI. The CDR3 DNA sequence: TGTGCCAGCTCACCCGAAAGTTATAGTTATGGCTACACCTTC. Its protein product is CASSPESYSYGYTF.

The genes are TRBV4-1 and TRBJ2-7, with TRBD1 matching 10 bases. With 1 base clipped from V and 3 bases from J, the junction kept 12 bases outside the gene matches. Per the germline V gene, CDR1 is MGHRA and CDR2 is YSYEKL. This CDR3 region has 18 residues. The CDR3: CASSQVTTPGTGVYEQYF. The CDR3, as DNA: TGCGCCAGCAGCCAAGTTACAACCCCCGGGACAGGGGTCTACGAGCAGTACTTC.

The chain carries TRBV7-9 and TRBJ1-4, with TRBD1 matching 9 bases. Trimming at V came to 6 bases and at J to 6 bases, leaving 5 bases not matched to a gene. The germline V gene encodes CDR1 SEHNR and CDR2 FQNEAQ (reference sequence). The CDR3 sequence is 14 residues long. CDR3 sequence reads: CASRRDREDEKLFF. The CDR3 DNA reads as TGTGCCAGCAGAAGGGACAGGGAGGATGAAAAACTGTTTTTT.

This clone was seen more than once but under ten times. V usage is TRBV27 and J usage is TRBJ1-2; 8 bases are shared with TRBD1. The CDR3 has 15 amino acids. Germline CDR1 and CDR2: MNHEY and SMNVEV (reference sequence). The V gene end was trimmed by 4 bases and the J gene end by 4 bases; junction bases not matched to a gene: 8. The CDR3, as DNA: TGTGCCAGCAGTTGGGGAGTCCAGGGGGCCTATGGCTACACCTTC. This encodes CASSWGVQGAYGYTF.

This rearrangement joins TRBV2 to TRBJ1-6; a weak D match, TRBD1 (6 bases). The CDR3 is 14 amino acids. Germline assignment: CDR1 SNHLY and CDR2 FYNNEI. V was shortened by 9 bases and J by 0 bases, with 9 bases between the two germline ends. CDR3 DNA: TGTGCCAGTACAGGGAGCTCCTATAATTCACCCCTCCACTTT. It is translated as CASTGSSYNSPLHF. Looking up the rest from reference TRBV2 and TRBJ1-6 gives the full variable domain: EPEVTQTPSHQVTQMGQEVILRCVPISNHLYFYWYRQILGQKVEFLVSFYNNEISEKSEIFDDQFSVERPDGSNFTLKIRSTKLEDSAMYFCASTGSSYNSPLHFGNGTRLTVT.

This rearrangement joins TRBV7-2 to TRBJ1-2; TRBD1 agrees at 7 bases. The CDR3 has 16 amino acids. Germline CDR1 SGHTA, CDR2 FQGNSA. J was trimmed by 8 bases and V by 0 bases; bases with no gene match: 12. CDR3 DNA sequence: TGTGCCAGCAGCTTAGCCTCCGGGACAGCCTCGGGAGGCTACACCTTC. Protein product: CASSLASGTASGGYTF.

This clone was counted once. The chain recombines TRBV30 with TRBJ1-2, with 7 bases that match TRBD1. V lost 0 bases to trimming and J lost 4 bases; unmatched junction nucleotides: 11. The germline V gene has CDR1 GTSNPN and CDR2 SVGIG (reference sequence). CDR3 length equals 16 residues. The CDR3 sequence: CAWSVRDREKGYGYTF. For the CDR3, the DNA is TGTGCCTGGAGTGTACGAGACAGGGAGAAGGGCTATGGCTACACCTTC.

This clone was recorded only once. This chain connects TRBV11-1 to TRBJ1-1; 7 positions match TRBD1. Germline V gene sequence: CDR1 SGHAT, CDR2 FQDESV (reference sequence). Germline trimming cut 4 bases from V and 6 bases from J; bases unmatched to any gene: 8. The CDR3 extends over 14 amino acids. This chain's CDR3 is CASSSNRDRAEAFF. In nucleotides, the CDR3 is TGTGCCAGCAGCTCAAACCGCGACAGGGCTGAAGCTTTCTTT.

CDR3 nucleotides: TGTGCCAGCTCACCACCGCTCGGGGCTAACTATGGCTACACCTTC. Its translation: CASSPPLGANYGYTF. The chain links TRBV18 to TRBJ1-2; D not resolved. The germline V gene encodes CDR1 KGHSH and CDR2 LQKENI. The V and J ends lost 0 bases and 0 bases respectively, with 8 bases between them. The CDR3 runs to 15 residues. Complete variable domain (other parts from reference TRBV18 and TRBJ1-2): NAGVMQNPRHLVRRRGQEARLRCSPMKGHSHVYWYRQLPEEGLKFMVYLQKENIIDESGMPKERFSAEFPKEGPSILRIQQVVRGDSAAYFCASSPPLGANYGYTFGSGTRLTVV.

The chain links TRBV28 to TRBJ2-7; 11 nucleotides line up with TRBD1. CDR3 length: 14 residues. The germline V gene encodes CDR1 MDHEN and CDR2 SYDVKM. V was clipped by 7 bases and J by 6 bases; unmatched bases: 8. The CDR3 nucleotides are TGTGCCAGCAACGGACAGGGGGCTCTTCTCGAGCAGTACTTC. It specifies CASNGQGALLEQYF. The full variable domain, its missing parts supplied by reference TRBV28 and TRBJ2-7, is DVKVTQSSRYLVKRTGEKVFLECVQDMDHENMFWYRQDPGLGLRLIYFSYDVKMKEKGDIPEGYSVSREKKERFSLILESASTNQTSMYLCASNGQGALLEQYFGPGTRLTVT.

The V call is TRBV18, the J call TRBJ2-7; 9 nucleotides align to TRBD1. V gave up 8 bases and J gave up 5 bases; unmatched junction bases: 10. The germline V gene has CDR1 KGHSH and CDR2 LQKENI. This CDR3 region has 14 residues. The CDR3 reads CASRNGQGKDEQYF. In nucleotides, the CDR3 is TGTGCCAGCCGCAATGGACAGGGGAAGGACGAGCAGTACTTC.

The J gene is TRBJ2-7, the V gene TRBV28, with TRBD2 as a possible D gene (5 bases). The CDR3 has 13 amino acids. Trimming cost V 3 bases and J 9 bases, with 15 bases left between them. Germline V gene sequence: CDR1 MDHEN, CDR2 SYDVKM. The CDR3 DNA reads as TGTGCCAGCAGTTTGGGAGCGACCCCCGGGCAGTACTTC. It specifies CASSLGATPGQYF.

In DNA form, the CDR3 reads TGTGCCAGCAGCCCCCGACAGGGGGCAAGAGGAGAGACCCAGTACTTC. Translating gives CASSPRQGARGETQYF. This chain uses TRBV7-9 with TRBJ2-5; 10 nucleotides line up with TRBD1. This CDR3 is built from 16 residues. V dropped 5 bases and J dropped 4; count of bases not matched to a gene: 10. The V gene's germline CDR1 is SEHNR and CDR2 FQNEAQ (reference sequence).

The J gene is TRBJ2-1, the V gene TRBV27; a weak D match, TRBD1 (5 bases). The CDR3 is 17 amino acids. V was pared by 2 bases and J by 2 bases, with 16 bases between. Per germline, CDR1 MNHEY and CDR2 SMNVEV (reference sequence). The CDR3 region is CASSLRPIQVTYNEQFF. In nucleotides, the CDR3 is TGTGCCAGCAGTTTACGTCCCATACAGGTGACCTACAATGAGCAGTTCTTC.